This T cell receptor (beta chain) was sequenced during a study of PD-1 blockade in classical Hodgkin lymphoma. The study's findings and limits: Underlying causes for the observed repertoire differences were not defined, possibly disease activity or prior therapy.

The time point is: cycle 4 day 1 (C4D1), after around six weeks of nivolumab. All the patients suffered relapse after autologous stem cell transplantation, and brentuximab vedotin exposure differed. A remark on this clone: Antigen unknown.

Libraries were prepared by immunoSEQ multiplex PCR; TCRdb keeps only in-frame clonotypes and omits some of them. Of roughly 60,000 clones in the sample, roughly 89% are singletons; the top ten hold 9% to 12%. Germline lookup yields CDR1 LNHDA and CDR2 SQIVND (reference sequence). This CDR3 has 15 residues. The V end lost 5 bases, the J end lost 6 bases, and 16 bases lay between the germline ends. This TCR was recovered from a human donor with classical Hodgkin lymphoma. The sample consisted of peripheral blood mononuclear cells (PBMCs), taken before the fourth cycle of nivolumab. The genes are TRBV19 and TRBJ1-4; perhaps TRBD1 as D (6 bases). The CDR3 region is CASSPQGGLYEKLFF. CDR3 DNA sequence: TGTGCCAGTAGTCCACAGGGAGGATTGTATGAAAAACTGTTTTTT. The full variable domain, completed using reference TRBV19 and TRBJ1-4, is DGGITQSPKYLFRKEGQNVTLSCEQNLNHDAMYWYRQDPGQGLRLIYYSQIVNDFQKGDIAEGYSVSREKKESFPLTVTSAQKNPTAFYLCASSPQGGLYEKLFFGSGTQLSVL.